The source of this T cell receptor (beta chain) is a study of control samples from healthy donors and cancer patients. Germline V gene data show CDR1 as SGHRS and CDR2 as YFSETQ. The CDR3 is 12 amino acids. Trimming cost V 4 bases and J 9 bases, with 8 bases left between them. TCRdb's table, derived via immunoSEQ multiplex PCR, lists solely in-frame clones and lacks some. The table has tens of thousands of clones, over 90% seen once; the top ten hold 2.8%. This rearrangement joins TRBV5-1 to TRBJ1-6; D is uncertain. This TCR was recovered from a woman younger than 45 in good health. Sequencing was carried out using blood. CDR3 in amino acids: CASSVDGSPLHF. DNA for the CDR3: TGCGCCAGCAGCGTGGATGGTTCACCCCTCCACTTT.